This TCR beta chain stems from a study of blood T cell repertoires in COVID-19. Study as a whole: COVID-19 samples from acute and convalescent phases originated in the United States, Italy and Spain. Nucleic acid was either cDNA or gDNA, and it came from T cells, B-cell-depleted T cells, or PBMCs.

From germline, CDR1 is LGHDT and CDR2 YNNKEL (reference sequence). V lost 1 base and J lost 6, with 10 bases in between. The CDR3 runs to 14 residues. In the source study's methods: For nucleated cells, counts were estimated from reference gene primer amplification. Sequenced by immunoSEQ multiplex PCR; TCRdb stores in-frame clones only, minus some. That table is the source of V, J and clone size, and D and trimming were worked out from the DNA. The repertoire holds some 110,000 clones, with 85% as singletons. Sample: peripheral blood. This rearrangement joins TRBV3-1 (or the pseudogene TRBV3-2) to TRBJ1-5, with D maybe TRBD1 (5 bases). The TCR originated in a woman at least 80 years old with COVID-19, enrolled during active disease. Written as DNA, the CDR3 is TGTGCCAGCAGCCAAGTGCAGGGCTCTCAGCCCCAGCATTTT. Its protein product is CASSQVQGSQPQHF.